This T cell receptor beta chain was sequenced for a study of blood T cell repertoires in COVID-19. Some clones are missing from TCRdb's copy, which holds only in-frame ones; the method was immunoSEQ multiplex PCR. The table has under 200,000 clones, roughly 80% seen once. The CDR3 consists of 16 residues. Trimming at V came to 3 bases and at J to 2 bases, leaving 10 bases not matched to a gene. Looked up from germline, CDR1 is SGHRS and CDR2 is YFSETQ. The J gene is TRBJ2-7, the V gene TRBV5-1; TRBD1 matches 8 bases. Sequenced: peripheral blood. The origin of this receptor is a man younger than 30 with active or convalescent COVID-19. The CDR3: CASSSGTGVMTYEQYF. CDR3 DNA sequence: TGCGCCAGCAGCTCCGGGACAGGAGTGATGACCTACGAGCAGTACTTC.